Shown below are 3 T cell receptor beta chains from a single sample sequenced in a study of STAT5B mutations in CD4+ large granular lymphocyte leukemia. Method: immunoSEQ multiplex PCR; TCRdb's copy keeps in-frame clones and lacks some. Of 30,000 or so clones listed, around 81% are singletons. Sequenced input: CD4+ T cells from blood buffy coats. These receptors all come from a human donor in good health.

V usage is TRBV7-2 and J usage is TRBJ1-3, with D unclear. The germline gives CDR1 SGHTA, CDR2 FQGNSA. The CDR3 is 14 amino acids. V gave up 3 bases and J gave up 2 bases, with 8 bases separating them. The DNA of the CDR3 is TGTGCCAGCAGCTTTGCTGCTACTGGAAACACCATATATTTT. As protein: CASSFAATGNTIYF.

Only one count was recorded for this clone. V is TRBV28 and J is TRBJ2-3, with 8 positions matching TRBD2. CDR3 length: 13 amino acids. Trimming cost V 5 bases and J 6 bases; bases outside gene matches: 4. Germline V gene lookup returns CDR1 MDHEN and CDR2 SYDVKM. CDR3 in DNA: TGTGCCAGCAGTCGGGGGGGGAAGGATACGCAGTATTTT. Its protein is CASSRGGKDTQYF.

CDR3 bases: TGTGCCAGCAGCCGAAACCTAGAGGAAGAGACCCAGTACTTC. It codes for CASSRNLEEETQYF. The genes are TRBV5-4 and TRBJ2-5; the D is unclear. Deletions cut 4 bases from V and 3 bases from J, with 13 bases between. The germline CDR1 and CDR2 sequences are SGHNT and YYREEE (reference sequence). CDR3 size: 14 residues. Variable domain in full (rest from reference TRBV5-4 and TRBJ2-5): ETGVTQSPTHLIKTRGQQVTLRCSSQSGHNTVSWYQQALGQGPQFIFQYYREEENGRGNFPPRFSGLQFPNYSSELNVNALELDDSALYLCASSRNLEEETQYFGPGTRLLVL.